These 20 T cell receptor beta chains came from one sample sequenced in a study of T cell responses to AZD1222 COVID-19 vaccine (dated by TCRdb to 2020 to 2023). The method behind the library was the immunoSEQ multiplex PCR assay. TCRdb's version of the immuneACCESS table is confined to in-frame rearrangements and falls short of the full clone set. An unresolved V gene accounts for under half of the shortfall where checked; the remainder is of unknown origin. The sample yields over 75,000 clones; around 88% were counted once. The top ten hold around 10% of the sample. Interpreted using the paper, the time point label stands for: about 28 days (+/-7) after the second vaccine dose. This sample comprised peripheral blood, obtained 28 days after the second AZD1222 dose. These receptors were obtained from an adult who received the AZD1222 COVID-19 vaccine.

This clone was recorded a few times. This sequence joins TRBV6-2 or TRBV6-3 and TRBJ2-7, with D perhaps TRBD1 (6 bases). CDR1 and CDR2 from the germline V gene are MNHEY and SVGEGT. This CDR3 region has 13 residues. The V end lost 5 bases, the J end lost 5 bases, and 13 bases lay between the germline ends. This CDR3 reads CASSHPGDDEQYF. CDR3 nucleotides: TGTGCCAGCAGTCACCCAGGGGACGACGAGCAGTACTTC.

V gene TRBV6-2 or TRBV6-3 combines with J gene TRBJ2-7; D is undetermined. This CDR3 has 11 amino acids. The V end lost 2 bases, the J end lost 7 bases, and 6 bases lay between the germline ends. The germline gives CDR1 MNHEY, CDR2 SVGEGT. DNA for the CDR3: TGTGCCAGCAGTTACCGGTGGGAGCAGTACTTC. Translated, it gives CASSYRWEQYF.

V is TRBV5-1 and J is TRBJ2-7; D is ambiguous. V lost 1 base and J 2 bases, leaving 7 bases between the germline ends. Per the germline V gene, CDR1 is SGHRS and CDR2 is YFSETQ. This CDR3 contains 13 residues. The CDR3 reads CASSLLAAYEQYF. The DNA of the CDR3 is TGCGCCAGCAGCTTGTTAGCAGCCTACGAGCAGTACTTC.

The chain is built from TRBV30 and TRBJ1-5; D is perhaps TRBD1 (6 bases). Germline assignment: CDR1 GTSNPN and CDR2 SVGIG (reference sequence). The CDR3 sequence is 13 residues long. The V end was cut by 1 base, the J end by 10 bases, with 14 bases between. CDR3 sequence: CAWSAAGDSPQHF. CDR3 coding DNA: TGTGCCTGGAGTGCGGCAGGGGACTCACCCCAGCATTTT. The whole variable domain, filled in from reference TRBV30 and TRBJ1-5, reads SQTIHQWPATLVQPVGSPLSLECTVEGTSNPNLYWYRQAAGRGLQLLFYSVGIGQISSEVPQNLSASRPQDRQFILSSKKLLLSDSGFYLCAWSAAGDSPQHFGDGTRLSIL.

The rearrangement links TRBV9 to TRBJ1-1; the match to TRBD1 covers 7 bases. Germline lookup yields CDR1 SGDLS and CDR2 YYNGEE. After removal of 3 bases from V and 8 bases from J, the junction contained 10 bases not matched to a gene. This CDR3 has 14 residues. CDR3 nucleotides: TGTGCCAGCAGCGGCACTCACAGGGGAACAGAAGCTTTCTTT. It is translated as CASSGTHRGTEAFF.

The chain recombines TRBV25-1 with TRBJ1-4, with D unclear. Germline CDR1 is MGHDK and CDR2 is SYGVNS. V was clipped by 1 base and J by 8 bases, with 14 bases between them. The CDR3 loop spans 15 amino acids. In nucleotides, the CDR3 is TGTGCCAGCAGTGAATTAGATCGGGCAGACGAAAAACTGTTTTTT. Protein sequence: CASSELDRADEKLFF.

V gene TRBV2 combines with J gene TRBJ2-2; 16 nucleotides match TRBD2. The V and J ends lost 4 bases and 6 bases, in that order; junction bases with no gene match: 2. CDR1 and CDR2 from the germline V gene are SNHLY and FYNNEI. The CDR3 covers 16 residues. The CDR3 loop is CASSAGTSGGAGELFF. As DNA, the CDR3 is TGTGCCAGCAGTGCCGGGACTAGCGGGGGGGCCGGGGAGCTGTTTTTT.

The gene calls are TRBV6-1 and TRBJ1-1; D remains unclear. V gave up 1 base and J gave up 1 base, with 13 bases separating them. Per the germline V gene, CDR1 is MNHNS and CDR2 is SASEGT. The CDR3 totals 16 residues. In DNA, the CDR3 is TGTGCCAGCAGTGAAGAGCACTGGGCTCGGAACACTGAAGCTTTCTTT. Its translation is CASSEEHWARNTEAFF.

V and J are TRBV7-3 and TRBJ1-1; 8 bases fit TRBD1. Germline V gives CDR1 SGHTA, CDR2 FQGTGA. The CDR3 contains 13 residues. V trimming: 5 bases; J trimming: 7 bases; junction bases outside the gene matches: 6. Written as DNA, the CDR3 is TGTGCCAGCAGCCCTAGGACAGGGATTGAAGCTTTCTTT. This encodes CASSPRTGIEAFF.

This chain joins TRBV7-2 and TRBJ2-3; perhaps TRBD1 as D (8 bases). The V end was cut by 5 bases, the J end by 5 bases, with 14 bases between. Germline V gene sequence: CDR1 SGHTA, CDR2 FQGNSA. CDR3 length: 14 amino acids. CDR3 residues: CASSLQGGLDTQYF. Here the CDR3 DNA reads TGTGCCAGCAGCCTACAGGGGGGGTTAGATACGCAGTATTTT.

The J gene is TRBJ1-2, the V gene TRBV19; 8 bases are shared with TRBD1. Germline trimming cut 4 bases from V and 2 bases from J; bases unmatched to any gene: 9. Germline V gene sequence: CDR1 LNHDA, CDR2 SQIVND (reference sequence). This CDR3 spans 16 amino acids. The CDR3 bases are TGTGCCAGTAGTAAAGGGACAGGAGCAAACAACTATGGCTACACCTTC. As protein: CASSKGTGANNYGYTF. The full variable domain, its missing parts supplied by reference TRBV19 and TRBJ1-2, is DGGITQSPKYLFRKEGQNVTLSCEQNLNHDAMYWYRQDPGQGLRLIYYSQIVNDFQKGDIAEGYSVSREKKESFPLTVTSAQKNPTAFYLCASSKGTGANNYGYTFGSGTRLTVV.

CDR3 residues: CASSDLAGGINQETQYF. CDR3 bases: TGTGCCAGCAGTGACTTAGCGGGGGGGATAAATCAAGAGACCCAGTACTTC. The chain recombines TRBV25-1 with TRBJ2-5; the match to TRBD2 covers 11 bases. Looked up from germline, CDR1 is MGHDK and CDR2 is SYGVNS. Trimming removed 3 bases from V and 2 bases from J; junction bases left unmatched: 8. This CDR3 is built from 17 residues.

The V call is TRBV7-3, the J call TRBJ1-2; D is ambiguous. V was trimmed by 5 bases and J by 4 bases, leaving 17 bases between them. Germline CDR1 is SGHTA and CDR2 is FQGTGA. CDR3 size: 15 residues. The CDR3 reads CASSISPPVFYGYTF. CDR3 nucleotides: TGTGCCAGCAGCATAAGCCCCCCAGTCTTCTATGGCTACACCTTC.

V gene TRBV19 combines with J gene TRBJ2-5; perhaps TRBD1 as D (6 bases). The V end was cut by 10 bases, the J end by 4 bases, with 16 bases between. This CDR3 is built from 13 residues. CDR1 is LNHDA and CDR2 is SQIVND in the germline V gene (reference sequence). The CDR3 loop is CATIRTGSETQYF. The CDR3 coding sequence is TGTGCCACTATCCGAACAGGGTCAGAGACCCAGTACTTC.

The V call is TRBV24-1, the J call TRBJ2-6; D could derive from TRBD1 or TRBD2 (6 bases each). From germline, CDR1 is KGHDR and CDR2 SFDVKD. Trimming cost V 5 bases and J 0 bases, with 16 bases left between them. The CDR3 runs 18 residues. The CDR3 sequence: CATSGGAGVGSGANVLTF. In DNA form, the CDR3 reads TGTGCCACCAGTGGGGGGGCAGGGGTAGGCTCTGGGGCCAACGTCCTGACTTTC.

J is TRBJ2-7 and V is TRBV9; D remains unclear. V was clipped by 0 bases and J by 3 bases, with 10 bases between them. The CDR3 consists of 14 residues. Germline-derived CDR1 and CDR2 are SGDLS and YYNGEE. CDR3 DNA: TGTGCCAGCAGCGTAGAGGGCACTAACTACGAGCAGTACTTC. Amino acids: CASSVEGTNYEQYF.

The chain is built from TRBV7-9 and TRBJ1-1, with a possible D match to TRBD1 (6 bases). Trimming pared 4 bases from V and 6 bases from J, leaving 21 bases between. The length of the CDR3 is 16 residues. The germline CDR1 and CDR2 sequences are SEHNR and FQNEAQ (reference sequence). The CDR3 is CASSSKSGVGRAEAFF. The CDR3 DNA reads TGTGCCAGCAGCTCAAAATCAGGGGTTGGGAGGGCTGAAGCTTTCTTT.

This sequence joins TRBV27 and TRBJ2-7; 7 bases agree with TRBD1. CDR1 MNHEY and CDR2 SMNVEV come from the germline V gene (reference sequence). The CDR3 contains 14 residues. V shed 8 bases and J 3 bases; nucleotides not matched to a gene: 10. CDR3 loop: CASSPGQPGYEQYF. The CDR3 coding sequence is TGTGCCAGCTCCCCGGGACAGCCAGGCTACGAGCAGTACTTC.

The chain uses TRBV6-5 and TRBJ2-1; TRBD1 aligns across 8 bases. The CDR3 consists of 14 residues. CDR1 and CDR2 (germline): MNHEY, SVGAGI. Trimming cost V 6 bases and J 5 bases; bases outside gene matches: 6. CDR3 protein: CASRDRVSDNEQFF. The DNA for the CDR3 is TGTGCCAGCAGGGACAGGGTGTCGGACAATGAGCAGTTCTTC.

This chain joins TRBV6-5 and TRBJ1-2; TRBD1 might be the D (5 bases). The germline gives CDR1 MNHEY, CDR2 SVGAGI. The V and J ends lost 5 bases and 5 bases respectively, with 18 bases between them. The CDR3 loop spans 15 amino acids. CDR3 protein: CASSPWGGLGYGYTF. DNA for the CDR3: TGTGCCAGCAGTCCTTGGGGGGGGTTAGGGTATGGCTACACCTTC.